The present T cell receptor beta chain was sequenced within a study of early T cells in non-severe SARS-CoV-2 infection. Individual cDNA molecules received unique molecular identifiers during library preparation. TCRdb analysed the 5' RACE reads with MiXCR anew, one entry per CDR3 protein. Here the sample spans 40,000 to 50,000 distinct CDR3 sequences, about 12% being singletons. CDR1 and CDR2 (germline): GTSNPN, SVGIG (reference sequence). V gave up 0 bases and J gave up 0 bases, with 6 bases separating them. This CDR3 is built from 15 residues. This TCR derives from an adult who was a healthcare worker with PCR-confirmed SARS-CoV-2 infection or an uninfected control (not recorded which). This rearrangement joins TRBV30 to TRBJ2-6; D is unresolved. Sequencing was performed on whole blood. The CDR3 is CAWSVEYSGANVLTF. The CDR3 nucleotides read TGTGCCTGGAGTGTAGAGTACTCTGGGGCCAACGTCCTGACTTTC.